A single sample gave rise to the 18 T cell receptor beta chains below, sequenced in a study of chemoradiotherapy in HPV16-positive cancers. Some clones are missing from TCRdb's copy, which holds only in-frame ones; the method was immunoSEQ multiplex PCR. The sample lists around 4,800 clones, roughly 88% occurring once. The sample here was taken from a patient who underwent chemoradiotherapy. These receptors all stem from a human donor with HPV-associated anogenital cancer.

The J gene is TRBJ2-1, the V gene TRBV18, with 9 positions matching TRBD1. Per the germline V gene, CDR1 is KGHSH and CDR2 is LQKENI. The CDR3 runs to 14 residues. V was clipped by 6 bases and J by 7 bases; unmatched bases: 7. The CDR3 sequence: CASSGGTGFNEQFF. DNA of the CDR3: TGTGCCAGCTCCGGCGGGACAGGGTTTAATGAGCAGTTCTTC.

The count of this clone is one. This chain connects TRBV18 to TRBJ1-4, with no clear D. The germline V and J ends were trimmed by 2 bases and 0 bases, with 7 bases remaining between them. Germline values: CDR1 KGHSH, CDR2 LQKENI. CDR3 length: 15 amino acids. CDR3 sequence: CASSPSQATNEKLFF. The CDR3 DNA sequence: TGTGCCAGCTCACCAAGTCAGGCAACTAATGAAAAACTGTTTTTT.

This chain joins TRBV19 and TRBJ1-2, with D tentatively TRBD1 (6 bases). V lost 4 bases and J 4 bases, leaving 16 bases between the germline ends. This CDR3 has 15 amino acids. Germline lookup yields CDR1 LNHDA and CDR2 SQIVND (reference sequence). CDR3 sequence: CASSTQQGSIYGYTF. The CDR3 nucleotides are TGTGCCAGTAGTACCCAACAGGGATCCATCTATGGCTACACCTTC. The variable domain in full, completed from reference TRBV19 and TRBJ1-2, reads DGGITQSPKYLFRKEGQNVTLSCEQNLNHDAMYWYRQDPGQGLRLIYYSQIVNDFQKGDIAEGYSVSREKKESFPLTVTSAQKNPTAFYLCASSTQQGSIYGYTFGSGTRLTVV.

V and J are TRBV5-1 and TRBJ1-2; no firm D call. The ends were cut back, 0 bases at V and 6 bases at J, with 12 bases in the middle. The CDR3 length is 14 residues. Looked up from germline, CDR1 is SGHRS and CDR2 is YFSETQ. The CDR3 DNA is TGCGCCAGCAGCTTGGCCGGGCGGGTAGATGGCTACACCTTC. Its translation: CASSLAGRVDGYTF.

This clone came up a few times. The rearrangement joins TRBV9 to TRBJ2-2; no definite D call. Germline CDR1 and CDR2: SGDLS and YYNGEE. The V and J ends lost 0 bases and 5 bases respectively, with 11 bases between them. The CDR3 is made up of 15 amino acids. Written as DNA, the CDR3 is TGTGCCAGCAGCGTAGAGGACCAAACGACCGGGGAGCTGTTTTTT. It yields the protein CASSVEDQTTGELFF.

This chain uses TRBV2 with TRBJ1-5, with 7 bases fitting TRBD1. This CDR3 has 14 amino acids. Germline loops: CDR1 SNHLY, CDR2 FYNNEI. The junction had 5 bases not matched to a gene; V was cut back by 6 bases and J by 3 bases. This chain's CDR3 is CASRATGVNQPQHF. The CDR3 DNA sequence: TGTGCCAGCAGAGCTACAGGGGTCAATCAGCCCCAGCATTTT.

The rearrangement uses TRBV7-3 and TRBJ1-3; tentative D call: TRBD1 (6 bases). The germline V and J ends were trimmed by 0 bases and 4 bases, with 7 bases remaining between them. Germline V gives CDR1 SGHTA, CDR2 FQGTGA. The CDR3 has 14 residues. The CDR3 loop is CASSLTGGGNTIYF. The CDR3 region has the DNA TGTGCCAGCAGCTTAACAGGGGGAGGAAACACCATATATTTT. Complete variable domain (other parts from reference TRBV7-3 and TRBJ1-3): GAGVSQTPSNKVTEKGKYVELRCDPISGHTALYWYRQSLGQGPEFLIYFQGTGAADDSGLPNDRFFAVRPEGSVSTLKIQRTERGDSAVYLCASSLTGGGNTIYFGEGSWLTVV.

The chain recombines TRBV6-1 with TRBJ1-4; a weak D match, TRBD1 (6 bases). V was cut by 3 bases and J by 8 bases, with 13 bases left in between. Germline V gives CDR1 MNHNS, CDR2 SASEGT. The CDR3 sequence is 14 residues long. CDR3 amino acids: CASSDAPGAEKLFF. DNA of the CDR3: TGTGCCAGCAGTGATGCCCCGGGGGCCGAAAAACTGTTTTTT.

The chain links TRBV4-2 to TRBJ2-1; no firm D call. The CDR3 has 12 residues. V was pared by 0 bases and J by 7 bases, with 4 bases between. Germline values: CDR1 LGHNA, CDR2 YNFKEQ. The CDR3 protein is CASSQERNEQFF. The DNA of the CDR3 is TGTGCCAGCAGCCAAGAGCGGAATGAGCAGTTCTTC.

The V gene is TRBV7-9, the J gene TRBJ2-3, with D perhaps matching TRBD2 (6 bases). V lost 2 bases and J lost 3, with 15 bases in between. In germline, CDR1 is SEHNR, CDR2 FQNEAQ (reference sequence). The CDR3 totals 16 residues. The CDR3 spells CASSLLGGAATDTQYF. CDR3 nucleotide sequence: TGTGCCAGCAGCTTATTGGGGGGAGCGGCGACAGATACGCAGTATTTT.

The gene calls are TRBV14 and TRBJ1-5; tentative D call: TRBD1 (6 bases). This CDR3 has 13 amino acids. The V gene's germline CDR1 is SGHDN and CDR2 FVKESK. Trimming stripped 4 bases from V and 4 bases from J, with 8 bases between. The CDR3 sequence is CASSPDSNQPQHF. In DNA, the CDR3 is TGTGCCAGCAGCCCGGACAGTAATCAGCCCCAGCATTTT. The variable domain in full, completed from reference TRBV14 and TRBJ1-5, reads EAGVTQFPSHSVIEKGQTVTLRCDPISGHDNLYWYRRVMGKEIKFLLHFVKESKQDESGMPNNRFLAERTGGTYSTLKVQPAELEDSGVYFCASSPDSNQPQHFGDGTRLSIL.

The chain is built from TRBV7-9 and TRBJ1-1; no reliable D call. The V gene's germline CDR1 is SEHNR and CDR2 FQNEAQ (reference sequence). Trimming removed 1 base from V and 4 bases from J, with 10 bases in between. The CDR3 has 14 amino acids. CDR3 sequence: CASSLDSKVTEAFF. The CDR3 DNA reads TGTGCCAGCAGCTTAGACAGTAAGGTCACTGAAGCTTTCTTT.

V and J are TRBV7-9 and TRBJ2-5; TRBD2 matches 7 bases. Trimming at V came to 1 base and at J to 1 base, leaving 9 bases not matched to a gene. Germline V gene data show CDR1 as SEHNR and CDR2 as FQNEAQ (reference sequence). The CDR3 is 17 amino acids. In DNA form, the CDR3 reads TGTGCCAGCAGCTTAGATCGGTGGGAGGGTCCCCAAGAGACCCAGTACTTC. It yields the protein CASSLDRWEGPQETQYF.

The rearrangement links TRBV14 to TRBJ1-1; no firm D call. Trimming stripped 1 base from V and 6 bases from J, with 15 bases between. Per the germline V gene, CDR1 is SGHDN and CDR2 is FVKESK. This CDR3 is built from 15 residues. For the CDR3, the DNA is TGTGCCAGCAGCCAAGGAGCGGGCCCAAACGCTGAAGCTTTCTTT. Translating gives CASSQGAGPNAEAFF.

This chain links TRBV7-9 with TRBJ2-2; D is uncertain. V was shortened by 1 base and J by 7 bases, with 10 bases between the two germline ends. Germline assignment: CDR1 SEHNR and CDR2 FQNEAQ (reference sequence). The CDR3 is 14 amino acids. CDR3 nucleotide sequence: TGTGCCAGCAGCTTAGTTTTGCCCGGCGGGGAGCTGTTTTTT. Its protein product is CASSLVLPGGELFF.

CDR3 DNA: TGTGCCAGTAGTATCGGAGGGACAGGTTGGAGGGGCTACACCTTC. Translation: CASSIGGTGWRGYTF. This chain joins TRBV19 and TRBJ1-2; 8 bases align to TRBD1. CDR3 size: 15 residues. CDR1 and CDR2 (germline): LNHDA, SQIVND (reference sequence). After removal of 3 bases from V and 8 bases from J, the junction contained 11 bases not matched to a gene.

The CDR3 spells CASSLGQRRAAFF. CDR3 nucleotide sequence: TGTGCCAGCAGCTTGGGACAGAGAAGGGCAGCTTTCTTT. The V and J genes are TRBV5-6 and TRBJ1-1, with D possibly matching TRBD1 (5 bases). The CDR3 has 13 amino acids. CDR1 and CDR2 from the germline V gene are SGHDT and YYEEEE. V lost 0 bases, J lost 10 bases, and 13 bases lay in between.

The J gene is TRBJ2-5, the V gene TRBV7-6, with TRBD2 identical over 13 bases. This CDR3 is built from 15 residues. Germline trimming cut 4 bases from V and 5 bases from J; bases unmatched to any gene: 4. Germline CDR1 reads SGHVS; CDR2 reads FNYEAQ. The CDR3 region has the DNA TGTGCCAGCAGCTCGACTAGCGGGGGGTGGGAGACCCAGTACTTC. Its protein is CASSSTSGGWETQYF.